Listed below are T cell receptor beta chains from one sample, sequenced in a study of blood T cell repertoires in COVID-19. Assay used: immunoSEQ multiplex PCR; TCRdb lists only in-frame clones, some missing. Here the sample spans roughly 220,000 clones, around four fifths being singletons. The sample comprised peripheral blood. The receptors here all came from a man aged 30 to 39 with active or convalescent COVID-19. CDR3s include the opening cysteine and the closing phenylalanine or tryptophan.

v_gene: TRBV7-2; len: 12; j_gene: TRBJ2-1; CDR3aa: CASRPAGDEQFF
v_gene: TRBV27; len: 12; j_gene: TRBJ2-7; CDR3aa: CASSFWGHEQYF
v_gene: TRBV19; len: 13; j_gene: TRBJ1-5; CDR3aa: CAVPGGLNQPQHF
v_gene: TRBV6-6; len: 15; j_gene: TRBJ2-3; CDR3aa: CASSRGQGETDTQYF
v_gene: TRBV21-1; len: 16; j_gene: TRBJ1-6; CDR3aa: CASSKGGGSYNSPLHF
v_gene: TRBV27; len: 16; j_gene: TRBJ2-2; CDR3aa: CASSLWTEMNTGELFF
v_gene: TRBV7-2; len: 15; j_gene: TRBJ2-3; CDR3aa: CASSLRGFVTDTQYF
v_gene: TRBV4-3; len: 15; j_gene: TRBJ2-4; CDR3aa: CASSQDGTDLNIQYF
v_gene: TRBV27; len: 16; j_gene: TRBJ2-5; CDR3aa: CASSLRGGQGAETQYF
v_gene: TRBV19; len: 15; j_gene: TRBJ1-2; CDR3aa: CASSMGGQINYGYTF
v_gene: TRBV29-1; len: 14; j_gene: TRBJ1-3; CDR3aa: CSVARDRGGNTIYF
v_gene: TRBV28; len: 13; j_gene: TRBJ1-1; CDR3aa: CASSFEGVTEAFF
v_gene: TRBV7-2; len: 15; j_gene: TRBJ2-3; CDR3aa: CASSRDLINTDTQYF
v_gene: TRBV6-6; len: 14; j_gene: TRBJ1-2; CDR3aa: CATQDRGTNYGYTF
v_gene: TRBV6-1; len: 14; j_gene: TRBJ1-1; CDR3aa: CASSSSTSTGRAFF
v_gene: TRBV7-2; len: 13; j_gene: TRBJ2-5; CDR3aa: CASSLARQETQYF
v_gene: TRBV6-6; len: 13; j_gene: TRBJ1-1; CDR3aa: CASRSKQGTEAFF
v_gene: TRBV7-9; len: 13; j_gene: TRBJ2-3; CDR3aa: CASSLSGTDTQYF
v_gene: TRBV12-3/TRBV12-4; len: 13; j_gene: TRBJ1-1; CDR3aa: CASSLVRNTEAFF
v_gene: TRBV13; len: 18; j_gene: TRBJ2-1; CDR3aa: CASSLGGQAASSYNEQFF
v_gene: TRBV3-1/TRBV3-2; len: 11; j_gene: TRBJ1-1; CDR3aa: CASSQGAGAFF
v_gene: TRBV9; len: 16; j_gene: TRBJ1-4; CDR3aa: CASSVGGGSTNEKLFF
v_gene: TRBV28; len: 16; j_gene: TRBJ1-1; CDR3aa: CASSPSTDGSTVGAFF
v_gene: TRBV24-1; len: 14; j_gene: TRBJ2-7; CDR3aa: CATAPGQGAHEQYF
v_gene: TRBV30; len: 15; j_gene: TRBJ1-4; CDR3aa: CAWSPITGANEKLFF
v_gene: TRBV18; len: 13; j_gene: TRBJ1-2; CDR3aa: CASSPDSNYGYTF
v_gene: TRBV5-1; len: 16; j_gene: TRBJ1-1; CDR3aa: CASSLVAGVKGTEAFF
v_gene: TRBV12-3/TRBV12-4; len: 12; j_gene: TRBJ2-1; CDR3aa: CASSQGSGEQFF
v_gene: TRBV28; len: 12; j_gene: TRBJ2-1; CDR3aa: CAAAGSYNEQFF
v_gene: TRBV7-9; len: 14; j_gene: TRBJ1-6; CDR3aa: CASSSSGVFSPLHF